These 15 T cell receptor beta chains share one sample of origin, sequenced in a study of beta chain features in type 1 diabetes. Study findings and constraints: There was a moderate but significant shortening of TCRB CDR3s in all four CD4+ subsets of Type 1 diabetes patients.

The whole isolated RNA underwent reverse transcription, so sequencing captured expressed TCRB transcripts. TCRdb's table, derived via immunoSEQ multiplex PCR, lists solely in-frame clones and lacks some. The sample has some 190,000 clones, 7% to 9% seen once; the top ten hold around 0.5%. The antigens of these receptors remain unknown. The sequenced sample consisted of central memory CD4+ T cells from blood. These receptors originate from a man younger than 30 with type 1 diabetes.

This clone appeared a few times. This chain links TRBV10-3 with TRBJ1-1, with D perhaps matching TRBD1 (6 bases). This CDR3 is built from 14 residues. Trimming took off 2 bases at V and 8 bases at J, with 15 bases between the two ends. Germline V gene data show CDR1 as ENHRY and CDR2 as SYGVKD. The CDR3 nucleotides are TGTGCCATCAGTGAGACGGGACACAGGAGGGAAGCTTTCTTT. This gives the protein CAISETGHRREAFF.

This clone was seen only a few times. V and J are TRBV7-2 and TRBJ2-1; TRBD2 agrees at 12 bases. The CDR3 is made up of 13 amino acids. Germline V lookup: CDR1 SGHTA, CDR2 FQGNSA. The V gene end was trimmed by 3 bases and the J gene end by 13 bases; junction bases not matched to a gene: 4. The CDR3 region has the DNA TGTGCCAGCAGCTTTTCGACTAGCGGGGGACAGTTCTTC. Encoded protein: CASSFSTSGGQFF.

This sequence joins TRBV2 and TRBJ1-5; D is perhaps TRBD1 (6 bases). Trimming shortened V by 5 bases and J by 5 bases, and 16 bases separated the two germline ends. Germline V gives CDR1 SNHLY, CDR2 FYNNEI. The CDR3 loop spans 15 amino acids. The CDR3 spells CASSRDTPDHQPQHF. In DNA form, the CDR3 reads TGTGCCAGCAGTCGGGACACCCCAGATCATCAGCCCCAGCATTTT.

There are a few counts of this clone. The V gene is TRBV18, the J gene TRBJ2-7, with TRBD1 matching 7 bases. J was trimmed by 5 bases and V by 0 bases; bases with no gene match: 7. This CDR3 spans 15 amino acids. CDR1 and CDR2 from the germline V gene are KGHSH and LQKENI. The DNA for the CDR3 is TGTGCCAGCTCACCACCCCTAGGGGGCGAGAACGAGCAGTACTTC. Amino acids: CASSPPLGGENEQYF.

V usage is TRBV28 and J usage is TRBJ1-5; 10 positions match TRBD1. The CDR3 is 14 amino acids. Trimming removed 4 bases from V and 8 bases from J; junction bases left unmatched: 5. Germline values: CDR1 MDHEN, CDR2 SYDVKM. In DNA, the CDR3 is TGTGCCAGCAGTTCTCAGACAGGGGGCGAGCCCCAGCATTTT. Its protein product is CASSSQTGGEPQHF.

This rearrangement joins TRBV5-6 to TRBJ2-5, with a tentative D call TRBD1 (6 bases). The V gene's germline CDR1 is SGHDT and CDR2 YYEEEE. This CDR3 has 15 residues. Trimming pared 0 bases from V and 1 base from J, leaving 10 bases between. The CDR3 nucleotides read TGTGCCAGCAGCTTGGTTACAGGGTCCCAAGAGACCCAGTACTTC. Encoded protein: CASSLVTGSQETQYF.

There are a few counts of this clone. Here the CDR3 DNA reads TGTGCCAGCAGCTTAGCTGGGGCCACCATATATTTT. It encodes CASSLAGATIYF. The chain couples TRBV7-8 to TRBJ1-3; TRBD1 might be the D (5 bases). The V end lost 0 bases, the J end lost 9 bases, and 6 bases lay between the germline ends. CDR1 and CDR2 (germline): SGHVS, FQNEAQ. This CDR3 is 12 amino acids long.

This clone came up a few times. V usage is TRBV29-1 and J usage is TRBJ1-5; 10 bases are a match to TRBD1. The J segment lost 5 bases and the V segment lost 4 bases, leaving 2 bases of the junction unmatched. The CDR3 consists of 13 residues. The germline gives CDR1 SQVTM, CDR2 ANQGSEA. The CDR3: CSVAGQGDQPQHF. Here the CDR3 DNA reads TGCAGCGTTGCCGGACAGGGGGATCAGCCCCAGCATTTT.

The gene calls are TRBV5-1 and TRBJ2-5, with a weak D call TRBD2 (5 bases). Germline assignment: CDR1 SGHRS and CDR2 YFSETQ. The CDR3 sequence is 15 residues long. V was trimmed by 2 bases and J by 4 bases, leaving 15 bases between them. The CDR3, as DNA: TGCGCCAGCAGCTTCCTCGGGATTTCCATAGAGACCCAGTACTTC. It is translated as CASSFLGISIETQYF.

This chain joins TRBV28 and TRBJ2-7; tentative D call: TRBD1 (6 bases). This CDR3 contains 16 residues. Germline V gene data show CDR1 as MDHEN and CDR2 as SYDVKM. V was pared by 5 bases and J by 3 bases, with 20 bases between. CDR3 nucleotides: TGTGCCAGCAGTGCCCCCGGGACACCTGGAGGCTACGAGCAGTACTTC. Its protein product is CASSAPGTPGGYEQYF.

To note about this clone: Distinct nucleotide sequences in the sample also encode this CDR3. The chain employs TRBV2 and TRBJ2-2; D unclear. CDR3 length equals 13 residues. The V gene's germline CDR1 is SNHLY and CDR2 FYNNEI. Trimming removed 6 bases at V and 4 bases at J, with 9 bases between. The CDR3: CASSPRGTGELFF. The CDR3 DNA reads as TGTGCCAGCAGCCCTCGCGGCACCGGGGAGCTGTTTTTT.

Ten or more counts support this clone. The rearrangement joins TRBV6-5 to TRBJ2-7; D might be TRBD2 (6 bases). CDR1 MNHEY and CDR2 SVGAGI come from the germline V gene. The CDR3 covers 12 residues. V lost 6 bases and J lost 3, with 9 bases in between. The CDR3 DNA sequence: TGTGCCAGCAGCCTGGGAGGCTACGAGCAGTACTTC. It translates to CASSLGGYEQYF.

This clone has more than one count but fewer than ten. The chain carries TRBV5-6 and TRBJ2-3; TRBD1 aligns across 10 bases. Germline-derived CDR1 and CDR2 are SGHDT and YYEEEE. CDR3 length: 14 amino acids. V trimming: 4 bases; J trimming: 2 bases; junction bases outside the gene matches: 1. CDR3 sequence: CASSRQGATDTQYF. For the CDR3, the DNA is TGTGCCAGCAGCCGACAGGGGGCCACAGATACGCAGTATTTT.

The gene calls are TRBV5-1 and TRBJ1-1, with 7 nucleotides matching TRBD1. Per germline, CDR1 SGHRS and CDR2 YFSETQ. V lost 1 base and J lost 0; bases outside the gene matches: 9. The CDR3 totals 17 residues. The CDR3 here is CASSLNGGGGLNTEAFF. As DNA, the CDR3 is TGCGCCAGCAGCTTGAACGGCGGAGGGGGCTTGAACACTGAAGCTTTCTTT.

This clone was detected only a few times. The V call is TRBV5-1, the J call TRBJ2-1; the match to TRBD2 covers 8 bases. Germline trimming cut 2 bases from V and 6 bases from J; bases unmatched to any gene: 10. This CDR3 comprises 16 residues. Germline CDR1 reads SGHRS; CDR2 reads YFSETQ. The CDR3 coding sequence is TGCGCCAGCAGCTTATATTCGGGAGGGCCGAGCAATGAGCAGTTCTTC. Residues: CASSLYSGGPSNEQFF.